A single T cell receptor beta chain is shown here with its context. No antigen is known for it. The method was immunoSEQ multiplex PCR; TCRdb's version includes in-frame clones alone and lacks a portion of them. The profile shows about 43,000 clones, about 87% of them singletons. Patients were ruled out by autoimmune disease history or systemic immunosuppression. The source of the sample is a study of OX40 agonist ivuxolimab in advanced cancers. Study-wide results and caveats: The antigen specificity of the peripheral T cells (those that were expanded) was not determined.

This CDR3 contains 13 residues. Germline V lookup: CDR1 SGHTA, CDR2 FQGNSA. V lost 5 bases, J lost 2 bases, and 7 bases lay in between. The chain links TRBV7-2 to TRBJ1-5, with D unclear. The TCR originated in an adult with an advanced solid tumor such as melanoma, head and neck, liver or kidney cancer. The sequencing used CD4+ or CD8+ T cells sorted from blood, collected in a trial of the OX40 agonist ivuxolimab. The CDR3 region has the DNA TGTGCCAGCAGCCCGTCGCGCAATCAGCCCCAGCATTTT. It encodes CASSPSRNQPQHF.